This TCR beta chain was sequenced for a study of identical twins. This CDR3 contains 13 residues. With V trimmed by 8 bases and J by 5 bases, 5 bases remained unmatched. The germline gives CDR1 MNHNS, CDR2 SASEGT. This clonotype occurred a few times. Using its own MiXCR run on the 5' RACE reads, TCRdb lists one record per CDR3 protein. The profile shows hundreds of thousands of distinct CDR3 sequences, 10% to 15% of them singletons. This sample was also put to use in a study of yellow fever vaccine responses in identical twins.

This sequence was found in a woman aged 18-30 years in good health. The chain joins TRBV6-1 to TRBJ1-2; 10 nucleotides align to TRBD1. Specimen: PBMCs. CDR3 nucleotide sequence: TGTGCCAGCGGACAGGGGGTTGGGTATGGCTACACCTTC. Its protein product is CASGQGVGYGYTF.